This TCR beta chain originates from a study of T cell changes during pregnancy in multiple sclerosis. Method: immunoSEQ multiplex PCR; TCRdb's copy keeps in-frame clones and lacks some. The sample shows fewer than 130,000 clones, approximately 91% of them seen only once. CDR3 length: 18 amino acids. This specimen consisted of peripheral blood, obtained after pregnancy. The sequence was obtained from a female donor with multiple sclerosis, enrolled in a pregnancy study. The rearrangement uses TRBV21-1 and TRBJ2-5; TRBD2 is the table's D call and was not checked against the DNA. TRBV21-1 is annotated as a pseudogene. CDR3 region: CASSKARTSGGHRQTQYF. CDR3 in DNA: TGTGCCAGCAGCAAGGCCCGGACTAGCGGGGGGCATCGTCAGACCCAGTACTTC.